The clone carrying this TCR beta chain has a single count. Its antigen is currently unknown. The sample originates from a study of cytomegalovirus exposure and HLA in healthy donors. Findings of the study overall: There were some public TCRs occurring in many donors, but most TCR sequences were rare. The only immune exposure information that was available was CMV serostatus. In presence/absence analyses, roughly uniform sequencing depth across donors was assumed.

The PCR was carried out with 60 Vbeta primers and 13 Jbeta primers. TCRdb's table, derived via immunoSEQ multiplex PCR, lists solely in-frame clones and lacks some. The data contain roughly 190,000 clones, around 73% of them singletons. The ends were cut back, 4 bases at V and 1 base at J, with 8 bases in the middle. Germline V gives CDR1 SQVTM, CDR2 ANQGSEA. The CDR3 runs 12 residues. The V and J genes are TRBV29-1 and TRBJ2-7; D unclear. The source is a woman aged 25 to 39 in good health and CMV-seropositive. Sequenced input: PBMCs. The CDR3 DNA is TGCAGCGTTGTCCGCGGATCCTACGAGCAGTACTTC. As protein: CSVVRGSYEQYF.